The source of this T cell receptor beta chain is a study of CD8+ T cells in alopecia areata. At the level of the study: Treated patients were given 5 to 10 mg oral tofacitinib twice daily. General study results and limits: Scalp sample sequencing also detects resident alphabeta T cells of normal skin. Although TCR sharing was seen in mice, sharing across patients was less clear, possibly for HLA-related reasons. Relative to normal scalp, lesional scalp, especially alopecia totalis/universalis, showed higher clonality.

Extraction and reverse transcription of RNA yielded cDNA as the sequencing template. Assay used: immunoSEQ multiplex PCR; TCRdb lists only in-frame clones, some missing. The repertoire includes about 150,000 clones, about 50% of them detected once, and 15% to 20% sits in the top ten. The CDR3 has 13 amino acids. The ends were cut back, 4 bases at V and 7 bases at J, with 13 bases in the middle. CDR1 and CDR2 from the germline V gene are PRHDT and FYEKMQ (reference sequence). This clone was counted between two and nine times. Its antigen is unidentified. The clonotype comes from a human donor with alopecia areata. The chain employs TRBV13 and TRBJ1-2, with D possibly being TRBD1 (5 bases). Material: CD8+ T cells sorted from blood, obtained at week 0. In DNA, the CDR3 is TGTGCCAGCAGCTATAGGGGCTCGGCTGGCTACACCTTC. The encoded protein is CASSYRGSAGYTF.